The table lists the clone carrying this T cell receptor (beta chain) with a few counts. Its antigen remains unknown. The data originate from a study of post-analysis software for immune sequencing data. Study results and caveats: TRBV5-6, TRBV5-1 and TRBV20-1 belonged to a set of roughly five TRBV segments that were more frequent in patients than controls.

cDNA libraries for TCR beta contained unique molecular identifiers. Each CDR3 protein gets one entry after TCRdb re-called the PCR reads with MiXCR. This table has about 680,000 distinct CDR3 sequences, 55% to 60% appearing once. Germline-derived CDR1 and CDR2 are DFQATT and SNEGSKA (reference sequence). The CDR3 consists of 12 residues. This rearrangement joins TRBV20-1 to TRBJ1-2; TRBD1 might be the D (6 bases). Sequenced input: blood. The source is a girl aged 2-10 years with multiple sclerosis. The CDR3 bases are TGCAGCGGGACACCGGACGGCGATGGCTACACCTTC. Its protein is CSGTPDGDGYTF.